This T cell receptor beta chain was profiled in a study of blood T cell repertoires in COVID-19. For the study at large: The United States, Italy and Spain provided the acute and convalescent COVID-19 samples. Sample material is recorded as cDNA or gDNA derived from T cells, B-cell-depleted T cells, or PBMCs.

In germline, CDR1 is LNHDA, CDR2 SQIVND (reference sequence). Trimming took 5 bases from V and 7 from J, leaving 15 bases between them. This CDR3 is built from 15 residues. It was during active infection that Seattle patients were enrolled and then longitudinally followed. The protocol was immunoSEQ multiplex PCR, while the TCRdb copy is restricted to in-frame clones and leaves out a portion. This table has around 200,000 clones, about 83% appearing once. The source material was peripheral blood. The rearrangement joins TRBV19 to TRBJ1-6; TRBD1 might be the D (5 bases). This clonotype originated in a woman aged 25 to 45 with COVID-19, enrolled during active disease. The CDR3 is CASSPYDSLNSPLHF. As DNA, the CDR3 is TGTGCCAGTAGTCCATACGACAGCCTCAATTCACCCCTCCACTTT.